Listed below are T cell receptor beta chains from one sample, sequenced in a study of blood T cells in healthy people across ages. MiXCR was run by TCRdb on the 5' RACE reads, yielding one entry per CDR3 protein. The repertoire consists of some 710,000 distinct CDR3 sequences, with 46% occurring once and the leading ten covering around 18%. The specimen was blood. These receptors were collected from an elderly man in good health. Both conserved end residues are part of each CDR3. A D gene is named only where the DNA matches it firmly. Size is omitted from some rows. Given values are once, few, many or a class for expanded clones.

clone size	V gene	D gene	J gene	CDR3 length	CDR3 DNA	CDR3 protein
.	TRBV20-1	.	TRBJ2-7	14	TGCAGTGCTAGGGGGGGTCGGGGATCCTACGAGCAGTACTTC	CSARGGRGSYEQYF
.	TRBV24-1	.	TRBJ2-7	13	TGTGCCACCAGTGATACAGACAGTTACGAGCAGTACTTC	CATSDTDSYEQYF
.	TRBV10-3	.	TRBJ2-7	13	TGTGCCTTCTCGGCCGGATCCTCCTACGAGCAGTACTTC	CAFSAGSSYEQYF
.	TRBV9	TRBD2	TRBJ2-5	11	TGTGCCAAGGGAGGGCGAGAGACCCAGTACTTC	CAKGGRETQYF
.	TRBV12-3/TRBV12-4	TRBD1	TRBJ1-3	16	TGTGCCAGCAGGTCGACAGGGCACATCTCTGGAAACACCATATATTTT	CASRSTGHISGNTIYF
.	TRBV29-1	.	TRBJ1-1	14	TGCAGCGCCGTGGGCGACAAGAAGAACACTGAAGCTTTCTTT	CSAVGDKKNTEAFF
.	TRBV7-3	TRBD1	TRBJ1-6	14	TGTGCCAGCAGCTCAGGGGGTAGCAATTCACCCCCCCACTTT	CASSSGGSNSPPHF
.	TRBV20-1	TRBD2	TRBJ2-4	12	TGCAGTGCTCTAGCGGGAGGGAACATTCAGTACTTC	CSALAGGNIQYF
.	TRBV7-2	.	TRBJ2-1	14	TGTGCCAGCAGCTTAGTGGCTAAAAACAATGAGCAGTTCTTC	CASSLVAKNNEQFF
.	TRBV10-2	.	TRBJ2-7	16	TGCGCCAGCAGTCCCGTCGAGCAGGGCGGCTCCTACGAGCAGTACTTC	CASSPVEQGGSYEQYF
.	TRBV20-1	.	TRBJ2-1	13	TGCAGTGCTGCCCTACAAAGGGGAGGTGAGCAGTTCTTC	CSAALQRGGEQFF
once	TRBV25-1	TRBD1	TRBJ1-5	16	TGTGCCAGCAGTGAGGGTGGGACAGGAAACAATCAGCCCCAGCATTTT	CASSEGGTGNNQPQHF
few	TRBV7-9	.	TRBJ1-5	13	TGTGCCAGCAGCGTCGGCAGCAATCAGCCCCAGCATTTT	CASSVGSNQPQHF
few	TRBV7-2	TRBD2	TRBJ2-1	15	TGTGCCAGCAGCTTACCGGGACTAGCGGGAGTTGAGCAGTTCTTC	CASSLPGLAGVEQFF
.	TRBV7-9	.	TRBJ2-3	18	TGTGCCAGCAGCTCCGCCCAACCCAACTTTGCTAGCACAGATACGCAGTATTTT	CASSSAQPNFASTDTQYF
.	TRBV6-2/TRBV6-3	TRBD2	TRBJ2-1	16	TGTGCCAGCACGGGACTAGCGGGAGGTTCCTACAATGAGCAGTTCTTC	CASTGLAGGSYNEQFF
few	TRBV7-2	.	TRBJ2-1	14	TGTGCCAGCAGCGTAGGGGCCATCTACAATGAGCAGTTCTTC	CASSVGAIYNEQFF
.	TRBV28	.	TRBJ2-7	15	TGTGCCAGCAGTTTATCGGGTTTGGGGGGCTACGAGCAGTACTTC	CASSLSGLGGYEQYF
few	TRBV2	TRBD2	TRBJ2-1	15	TGTGCCAGCAGTATCGGGACTAGCGAAGTGAGTGAGCAGTTCTTC	CASSIGTSEVSEQFF
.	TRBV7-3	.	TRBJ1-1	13	TGTGCCAGCAGCTTAACGGCCCTGCAGGGAGCTTTCTTT	CASSLTALQGAFF
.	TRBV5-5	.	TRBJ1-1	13	TGTGCCAGCAGCTTTGGGTATGACACTGAAGCTTTCTTT	CASSFGYDTEAFF
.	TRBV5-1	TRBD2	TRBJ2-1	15	TGCGCCAGCAGCCGAGCGGGAGCCCCGGGCAATGAGCAGTTCTTC	CASSRAGAPGNEQFF
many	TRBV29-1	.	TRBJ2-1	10	TGCAGCGGACTAGTAAATGAGCAGTTCTTC	CSGLVNEQFF
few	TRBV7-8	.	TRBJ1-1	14	TGTGCCAGCAGCTACAGGGCCGTGAACACTGAAGCTTTCTTT	CASSYRAVNTEAFF
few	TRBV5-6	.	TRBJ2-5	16	TGTGCCAGCAGCTCCCATGGCAGGCCGTACCAAGAGACCCAGTACTTC	CASSSHGRPYQETQYF
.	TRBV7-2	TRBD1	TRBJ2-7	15	TGTGCCAGCAGCTCACAGGGGGCCCTTGCCTACGAGCAGTACTTC	CASSSQGALAYEQYF
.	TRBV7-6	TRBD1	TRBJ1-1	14	TGTGCCAGCAGCTTAGGGGCAGGGGGCGCTGAAGCTTTCTTT	CASSLGAGGAEAFF
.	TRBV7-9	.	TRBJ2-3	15	TGTGCCAGCAGCCAGAGGGCAGGGAGGCCAGATACGCAGTATTTT	CASSQRAGRPDTQYF
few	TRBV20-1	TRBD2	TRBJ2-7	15	TGCAGTGCGGAAGTAGCGGGTGCTGGGTCCTACGAGCAGTACTTC	CSAEVAGAGSYEQYF